This TCR beta chain was sequenced for a study of cytomegalovirus exposure and HLA in healthy donors. Each donor's status was that of a healthy bone marrow donor. Researchers ran the PCR with 60 Vbeta and 13 Jbeta primers. Repertoires were generated with immunoSEQ multiplex PCR, while TCRdb's copy carries only in-frame clones and drops some. Found here are about 100,000 clones, over 65% of them singletons; the top ten hold 14%. Overall study findings and caveats: Earlier analysis yielded a pattern in which most TCR beta V segments were productive about 90% or about 30% of the time. In a later analysis, a missense DCLRE1C variant was linked to TCR beta V- and J-gene trimming.

Details on this clone: Its antigen remains unidentified.

The CDR3 consists of 14 residues. Trimming took off 7 bases at V and 0 bases at J, with 11 bases between the two ends. Germline V gene lookup returns CDR1 SGHDT and CDR2 YYEEEE. The rearrangement uses TRBV5-6 and TRBJ1-3, with D possibly TRBD1 on 6 matching bases. Sequences were obtained from PBMCs. This sequence was found in a woman in her forties in good health and CMV-seropositive. The CDR3 loop reads CASDLQGSGNTIYF. CDR3 nucleotides: TGTGCCAGCGACTTACAGGGCTCTGGAAACACCATATATTTT.